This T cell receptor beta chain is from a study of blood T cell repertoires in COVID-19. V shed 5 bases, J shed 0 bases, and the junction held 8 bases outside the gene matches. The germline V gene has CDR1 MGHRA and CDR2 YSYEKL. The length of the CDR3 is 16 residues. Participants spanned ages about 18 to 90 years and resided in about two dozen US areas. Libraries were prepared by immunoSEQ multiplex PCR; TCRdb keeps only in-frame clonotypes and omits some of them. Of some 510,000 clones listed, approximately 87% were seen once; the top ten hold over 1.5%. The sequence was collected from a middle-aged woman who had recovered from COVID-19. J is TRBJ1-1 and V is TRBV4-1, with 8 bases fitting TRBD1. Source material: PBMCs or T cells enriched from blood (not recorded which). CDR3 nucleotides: TGCGCCAGCAGCGGCCAGACAGGGGCCTTGAACACTGAAGCTTTCTTT. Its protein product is CASSGQTGALNTEAFF.